This T cell receptor beta chain was profiled in a study of T cell responses to AZD1222 COVID-19 vaccine. The protocol was immunoSEQ multiplex PCR, while the TCRdb copy is restricted to in-frame clones and leaves out a portion. The sample gives 100,000 to 150,000 clones, approximately 90% of which show up once; roughly 4% is in the top ten. Here the sequenced sample was peripheral blood, taken on day 0 of AZD1222 vaccination. The clonotype comes from an adult in good health.

DNA of the CDR3: TGTGCCAGCAGCTTAGCGGCGGGTAGCGCGACGAACACCGGGGAGCTGTTTTTT. Translation gives CASSLAAGSATNTGELFF. The V and J genes are TRBV7-2 and TRBJ2-2; D possibly corresponds to TRBD2 (5 bases). The CDR3 has 18 residues. With 0 bases removed from V and 0 bases from J, the gap between germline ends came to 14 bases. The germline V gene has CDR1 SGHTA and CDR2 FQGNSA.